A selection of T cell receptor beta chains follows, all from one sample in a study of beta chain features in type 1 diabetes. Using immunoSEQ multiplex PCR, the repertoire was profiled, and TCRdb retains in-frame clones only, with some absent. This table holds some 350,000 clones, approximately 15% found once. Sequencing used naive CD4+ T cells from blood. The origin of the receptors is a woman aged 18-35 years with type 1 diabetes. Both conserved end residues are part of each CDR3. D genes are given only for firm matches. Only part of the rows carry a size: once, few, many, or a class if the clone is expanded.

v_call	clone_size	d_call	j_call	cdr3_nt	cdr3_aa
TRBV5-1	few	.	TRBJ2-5	TGCGCCAGCAGCCAGACCTTAGCGGAACAAGAGACCCAGTACTTC	CASSQTLAEQETQYF
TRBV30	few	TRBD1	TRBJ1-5	TGTGCCTGGAGTGTACCCCCGGGACAGGGGTGGTTTAGCAATCAGCCCCAGCATTTT	CAWSVPPGQGWFSNQPQHF
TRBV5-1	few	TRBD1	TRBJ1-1	TGCGCCAGCAGCTTGGAGGACAGGTTTTACACTGAAGCTTTCTTT	CASSLEDRFYTEAFF
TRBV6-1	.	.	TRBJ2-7	TGTGCCAGCAGTGAGGTACTTCCCTACGAGCAGTACTTC	CASSEVLPYEQYF
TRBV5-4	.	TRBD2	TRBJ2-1	TGTGCCAGCAGCAAGACTAGCGGGTATGCCAATGAGCAGTTCTTC	CASSKTSGYANEQFF
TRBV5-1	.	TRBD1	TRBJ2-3	TGCGCCAGCAGCTCAGGGGGAGAGACAGATACGCAGTATTTT	CASSSGGETDTQYF
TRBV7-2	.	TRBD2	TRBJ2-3	TGTGCCAGCAGCTTAGCGGGTGGAGCGGGAGGGCTAGATACGCAGTATTTT	CASSLAGGAGGLDTQYF
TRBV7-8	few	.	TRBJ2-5	TGTGCCAGCAGCTTAGGGCAGCAAGAGACCCAGTACTTC	CASSLGQQETQYF
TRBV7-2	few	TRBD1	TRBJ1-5	TGTGCCAGCAGCTCCACAGGGGGCAATCAGCCCCAGCATTTT	CASSSTGGNQPQHF
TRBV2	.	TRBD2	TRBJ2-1	TGTGCCAGCAGCCGGGACTATCTGTGGGGGCAGTTCTTC	CASSRDYLWGQFF
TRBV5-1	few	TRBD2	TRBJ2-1	TGCGCCAGCAGCTCTTTAGCGGGAGCGGACAATGAGCAGTTCTTC	CASSSLAGADNEQFF
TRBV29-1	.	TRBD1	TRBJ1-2	TGCAGCGTTGCGGACAGGGGCACGCTGGACTACACCTTC	CSVADRGTLDYTF
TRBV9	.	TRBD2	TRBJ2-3	TGTGCCAGCAGCTCGGGACTAGCGGGAGTTGGAGATACGCAGTATTTT	CASSSGLAGVGDTQYF
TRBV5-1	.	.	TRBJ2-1	TGCGCCAGCAGCTCGGCGGGCTCCTCCTACAATGAGCAGTTCTTC	CASSSAGSSYNEQFF
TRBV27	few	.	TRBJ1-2	TGTGCCAGCTCCCGTCGCCAGGACTATGGCTACACCTTC	CASSRRQDYGYTF
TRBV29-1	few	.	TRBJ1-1	TGCAGCGTACCCCGGGGTGGGTTCAACACTGAAGCTTTCTTT	CSVPRGGFNTEAFF
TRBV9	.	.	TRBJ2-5	TGTGCCAGCAGCCTCCGGACATCCAACGGAGAAGAGACCCAGTACTTC	CASSLRTSNGEETQYF
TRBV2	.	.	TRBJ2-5	TGTGCCAGCAGTGTGGTCAGGCACCAAGAGACCCAGTACTTC	CASSVVRHQETQYF
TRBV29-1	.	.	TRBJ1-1	TGCAGCGTTGAAGCACAGGGAAACACTGAAGCTTTCTTT	CSVEAQGNTEAFF
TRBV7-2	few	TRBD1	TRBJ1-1	TGTGCCAGCAGCTTAGGGGGACAGGGAAACACTGAAGCTTTCTTT	CASSLGGQGNTEAFF
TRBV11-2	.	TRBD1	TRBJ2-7	TGTGCCAGCAGCTTAGCCAGGGGGCCGTACGAGCAGTACTTC	CASSLARGPYEQYF
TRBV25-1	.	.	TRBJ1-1	TGTGCCAGCAGTGAATCGGGGAAGACTGAAGCTTTCTTT	CASSESGKTEAFF
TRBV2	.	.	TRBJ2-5	TGTGCCAGCACTTACCAGCGGCTCGAGTACTTC	CASTYQRLEYF
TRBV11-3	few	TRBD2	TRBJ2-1	TGTGCCAGCAGCTTAGGAGTATATAGCGGGCATGAGCAGTTCTTC	CASSLGVYSGHEQFF
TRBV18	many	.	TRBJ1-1	TGTGCCAGCTCACCAGCAGGGAACACTGAAGCTTTCTTT	CASSPAGNTEAFF
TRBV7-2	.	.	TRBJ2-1	TGTGCCAGCAGCTTATCGACAGGGCGGAGGGATGAGCAGTTCTTC	CASSLSTGRRDEQFF
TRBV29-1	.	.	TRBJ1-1	TGCAGCGCCAGACATCTCATGAACACTGAAGCTTTCTTT	CSARHLMNTEAFF
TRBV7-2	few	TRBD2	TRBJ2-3	TGTGCCAGCAGCTCACGTTTTACTAGCGGGAGGGGAACAGATACGCAGTATTTT	CASSSRFTSGRGTDTQYF
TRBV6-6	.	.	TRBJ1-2	TGTGCCAGCAGTTACTCGATTGGTGGCAGGGCGGGCTACACCTTC	CASSYSIGGRAGYTF
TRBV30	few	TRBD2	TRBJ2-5	TGTGCCTGGACCGGGCTAGCGGGAGTCTCAGAGACCCAGTACTTC	CAWTGLAGVSETQYF
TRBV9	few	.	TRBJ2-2	TGTGCCAGCAGCGCCAGCGACACCGGGGAGCTGTTTTTT	CASSASDTGELFF
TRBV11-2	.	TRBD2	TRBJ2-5	TGTGCCAGCAGCTTGGGACTAGCGGGAGGGGCCCAGTACTTC	CASSLGLAGGAQYF
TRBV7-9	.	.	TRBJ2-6	TGTGCCAGCAGCTTAGGCGGTCTTGGGGCCAACGTCCTGACTTTC	CASSLGGLGANVLTF
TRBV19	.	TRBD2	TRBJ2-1	TGTGCCAGTAGTTCTGGAGCGGGATACAATGAGCAGTTCTTC	CASSSGAGYNEQFF
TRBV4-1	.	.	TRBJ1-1	TGCGCCAGCAGCCCGCCAGGGGCGATGAACACTGAAGCTTTCTTT	CASSPPGAMNTEAFF
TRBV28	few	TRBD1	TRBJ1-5	TGTGCCAGCAGCCGGACAGGTTCTCAGCCCCAGCATTTT	CASSRTGSQPQHF
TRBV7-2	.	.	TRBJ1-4	TGTGCCAGCAGCTACTTCAATGAAAAACTGTTTTTT	CASSYFNEKLFF
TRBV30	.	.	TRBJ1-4	TGTGCCTGGAGTCGACAGCCTCGCGAAAAACTGTTTTTT	CAWSRQPREKLFF
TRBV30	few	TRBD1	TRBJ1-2	TGTGCCTGGAGTGTAGGCGGAGGGGGCAGTTGGGGCTACACCTTC	CAWSVGGGGSWGYTF
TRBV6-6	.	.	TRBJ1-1	TGTGCCAGCAGCCTAAGACAGGCGAACACTGAAGCTTTCTTT	CASSLRQANTEAFF
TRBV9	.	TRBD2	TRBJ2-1	TGTGCCAGCAGCCCCAAGGGGGGGGCTAGCGGGGACAATGAGCAGTTCTTC	CASSPKGGASGDNEQFF
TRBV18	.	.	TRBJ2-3	TGTGCCAGCTCACCGTTCCCAGGCGCTGGAGATACGCAGTATTTT	CASSPFPGAGDTQYF
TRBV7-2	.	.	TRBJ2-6	TGTGCCAGCAGCCCGATTTGGGGGGTTGGGGCCAACGTCCTGACTTTC	CASSPIWGVGANVLTF
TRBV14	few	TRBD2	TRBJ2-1	TGTGCCAGCAGCCAAGGGACTAGCGGGAACAATGAGCAGTTCTTC	CASSQGTSGNNEQFF
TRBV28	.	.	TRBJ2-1	TGTGCCAGCAGTTTATCCGGGATCAATGAGCAGTTCTTC	CASSLSGINEQFF
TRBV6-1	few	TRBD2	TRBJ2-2	TGTGCCAGCTCGGGACTAGCGGGAGTTACCGGGGAGCTGTTTTTT	CASSGLAGVTGELFF
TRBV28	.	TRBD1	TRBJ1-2	TGTGCCAGCCACCCCCGGGACAGGCCTAACTATGGCTACACCTTC	CASHPRDRPNYGYTF
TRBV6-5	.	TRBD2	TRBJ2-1	TGTGCCAGCACCCCCAGCGGGAGCCGTGAGCAGTTCTTC	CASTPSGSREQFF
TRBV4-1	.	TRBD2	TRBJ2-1	TGCGCCAGCAGCCTGACAAGATTGGTAGCGGGAGGCTACAATGAGCAGTTCTTC	CASSLTRLVAGGYNEQFF
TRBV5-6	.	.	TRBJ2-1	TGTGCCAGCAGCTTTAGCGGAAACAATGAGCAGTTCTTC	CASSFSGNNEQFF
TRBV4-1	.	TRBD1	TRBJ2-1	TGCGCCAGCAGCCAAGATTATCGGGACAGCAACCCGCAGTTCTTC	CASSQDYRDSNPQFF
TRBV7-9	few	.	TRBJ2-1	TGTGCCAGCAGCTTACGGGGAGGCGGCTCCTACAATGAGCAGTTCTTC	CASSLRGGGSYNEQFF
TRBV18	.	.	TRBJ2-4	TGTGCCAGCTCACCACCCGGGATAGCCAAAAACATTCAGTACTTC	CASSPPGIAKNIQYF
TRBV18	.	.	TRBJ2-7	TGTGCCAGCTCACCTCCGGGACTGGACTACGAGCAGTACTTC	CASSPPGLDYEQYF